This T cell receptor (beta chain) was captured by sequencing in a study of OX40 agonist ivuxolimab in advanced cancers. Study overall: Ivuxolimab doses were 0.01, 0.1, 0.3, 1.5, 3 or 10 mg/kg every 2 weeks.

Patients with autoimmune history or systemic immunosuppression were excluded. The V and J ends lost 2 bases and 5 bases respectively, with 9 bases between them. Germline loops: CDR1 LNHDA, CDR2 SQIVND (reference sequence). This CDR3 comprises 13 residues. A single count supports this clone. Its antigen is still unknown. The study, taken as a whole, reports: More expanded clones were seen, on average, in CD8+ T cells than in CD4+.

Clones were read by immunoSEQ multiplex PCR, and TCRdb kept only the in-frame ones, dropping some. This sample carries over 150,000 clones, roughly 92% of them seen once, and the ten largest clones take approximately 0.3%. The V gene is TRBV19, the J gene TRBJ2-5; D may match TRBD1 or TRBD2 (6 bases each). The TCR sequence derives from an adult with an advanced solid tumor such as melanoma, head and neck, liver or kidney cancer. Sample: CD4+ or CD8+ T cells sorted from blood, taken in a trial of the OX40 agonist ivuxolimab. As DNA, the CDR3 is TGTGCCAGTAGTATACAGGGGAGGGAGACCCAGTACTTC. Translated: CASSIQGRETQYF.